The rows below give T cell receptor beta chains drawn from one sample of a study of T-cell reconstitution after alpha-beta-depleted transplantation in children. Using its own MiXCR run on the PCR reads, TCRdb lists one record per CDR3 protein. Among approximately 650,000 distinct CDR3 sequences, 13% were seen once, and the ten largest hold 0.79%. Sequencing was performed on PBMCs, taken before TCRalphabeta/CD19-depleted stem cell transplant. The receptors were gathered from a girl aged 2 to 9 with congenital amegakaryocytic thrombocytopenia, due to receive a stem cell transplant. Both conserved end residues are part of each CDR3. Fields, in order: V gene, J gene, CDR3 protein.

>TRBV4-1|TRBJ2-1
CASSQAGAQFF
>TRBV11-2|TRBJ2-2
CASSLWRGRNTGELFF
>TRBV5-1|TRBJ2-7
CASSPGTSGMGEQYF
>TRBV29-1|TRBJ1-5
CSVSLQGDSNQPQHF
>TRBV18|TRBJ2-1
CASSPTSLTSGSDEQFF
>TRBV29-1|TRBJ2-7
CSVVGQTKPYEQYF
>TRBV10-2|TRBJ2-1
CASSKGVSYNEQFF
>TRBV29-1|TRBJ2-5
CSVEGLQGTFLGSQYF
>TRBV6-1|TRBJ2-7
CATYSSGITYEQYF
>TRBV28|TRBJ1-1
CASLKNMNTEAFF
>TRBV15|TRBJ1-6
CATSRLDSPDSPLHF
>TRBV5-1|TRBJ1-1
CASSGRGQEAFF
>TRBV7-3|TRBJ2-1
CASSLKGPTVTNEQFF
>TRBV21-1|TRBJ1-1
CPGLPTEAFF
>TRBV12-3/TRBV12-4|TRBJ2-7
CASSLSKAYEQYF
>TRBV27|TRBJ1-2
CASLGVGYGRSIPYGYTF
>TRBV3-1|TRBJ1-1
CASSQDGPGLNTEAFF
>TRBV2|TRBJ2-5
CASNTLAVGGETQYF
>TRBV7-9|TRBJ2-1
CASSLVEFYNEQFF
>TRBV11-1|TRBJ2-3
CASSPRRLLGTSTDTQYF
>TRBV7-2|TRBJ1-1
CASSFAGVRDTEAFF
>TRBV20-1|TRBJ1-2
CSALGQARASLMYGYTF
>TRBV27|TRBJ1-5
CASSLLQGNQPQHF
>TRBV20-1|TRBJ2-3
CSARERTSPFTDTQYF
>TRBV12-5|TRBJ2-3
CASGSGTGTDTQYF
>TRBV12-3/TRBV12-4|TRBJ2-3
CASSLRDRAPDTQYF
>TRBV11-2|TRBJ2-7
CASSSWEQYF
>TRBV7-3|TRBJ2-2
CASSQYRMGGELFF
>TRBV30|TRBJ2-1
CAWSKGQGANEQFF
>TRBV11-1|TRBJ2-1
CASSLAAGASGISYEQFF